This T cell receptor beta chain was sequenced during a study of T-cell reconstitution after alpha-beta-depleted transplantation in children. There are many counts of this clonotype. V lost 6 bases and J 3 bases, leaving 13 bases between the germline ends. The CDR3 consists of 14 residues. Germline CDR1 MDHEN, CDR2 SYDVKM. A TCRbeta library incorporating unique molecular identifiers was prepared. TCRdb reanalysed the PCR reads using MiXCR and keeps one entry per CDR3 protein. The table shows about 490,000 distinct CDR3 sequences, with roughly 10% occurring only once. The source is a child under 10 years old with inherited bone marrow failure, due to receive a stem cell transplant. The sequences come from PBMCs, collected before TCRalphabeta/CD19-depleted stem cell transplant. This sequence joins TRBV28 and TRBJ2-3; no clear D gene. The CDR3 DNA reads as TGTGCCAGCAGCCTAAGCACCTTAACAGATACGCAGTATTTT. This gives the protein CASSLSTLTDTQYF. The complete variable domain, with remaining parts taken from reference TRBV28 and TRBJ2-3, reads DVKVTQSSRYLVKRTGEKVFLECVQDMDHENMFWYRQDPGLGLRLIYFSYDVKMKEKGDIPEGYSVSREKKERFSLILESASTNQTSMYLCASSLSTLTDTQYFGPGTRLTVL.